A single sample is the source of the 8 T cell receptor beta chains below, sequenced in a study of tumor-infiltrating lymphocytes in primary liver carcinoma. Blood RNA originated from unsorted whole blood, with germline DNA additionally extracted. From 400 to 500 ng total RNA, TCR beta cDNA was generated with a primer in the constant region. Library construction for TCR beta comprised three nested multiplex PCR rounds performed with slightly modified ARM-PCR. Two initial PCR rounds of roughly 10 cycles each paired TRBV1-TRBV30 forward primers with a C-beta reverse primer. TCRdb re-called the multiplex PCR reads through MiXCR, storing one row per CDR3 protein. Of 320,000 or so distinct CDR3 sequences listed, more than 55% are singletons. The specimen sequenced was peripheral blood. These receptors came from a man aged 35 to 55 with primary liver carcinoma and hepatitis B virus infection.

About this clonotype: It may be a read error: a sequence one base away is much more abundant. The chain combines TRBV6-1 with TRBJ1-3; no reliable D call. The CDR3 consists of 17 residues. CDR1 MNHNS and CDR2 SASEGT come from the germline V gene. CDR3 sequence (DNA): TGTGTCAGCATGTACGGGTTGGGCCCAAGCTCTGGAAACACCATATATTTT. This sequence encodes CVSMYGLGPSSGNTIYF.

The sample holds a few counts of this clonotype. The J gene is TRBJ2-7, the V gene TRBV24-1, with TRBD2 matching 7 bases. The CDR3 is 14 residues long. V shed 7 bases, J shed 5 bases, and the junction held 10 bases outside the gene matches. Germline V gene sequence: CDR1 KGHDR, CDR2 SFDVKD. As DNA, the CDR3 is TGTGCCACCAGCTCAAGCGGGGCCAGGGACGAGCAGTACTTC. It specifies CATSSSGARDEQYF.

Points on this clonotype: At one end the junction does not follow the germline gene, possibly because of a read error. The chain uses TRBV6-2 or TRBV6-3 and TRBJ2-3; 8 bases map to TRBD1. CDR3 length: 16 residues. Germline CDR1 MNHEY, CDR2 SVGEGT. CDR3 DNA sequence: TGTGGCAGCAGACGATCAGGGGGCGCAGGTTCAGATACGCAGTATTTT. Its translation is CGSRRSGGAGSDTQYF.

This clonotype was found many times. The chain couples TRBV29-1 to TRBJ2-3; D remains unclear. CDR1 and CDR2 from the germline V gene are SQVTM and ANQGSEA. The ends were cut back, 1 base at V and 3 bases at J, with 5 bases in the middle. This CDR3 is 12 amino acids long. The CDR3 protein is CSVEVGTDTQYF. CDR3 bases: TGCAGCGTTGAAGTCGGAACAGATACGCAGTATTTT.

As for this clonotype: A much larger clone sits a single nucleotide away, making a read error possible. The V call is TRBV13, the J call TRBJ2-2; possibly TRBD1 for D (6 bases). Between the trimmed V and J ends, which lost 0 bases and 7 bases, there was a span of 15 bases. Germline V gene data show CDR1 as PRHDT and CDR2 as FYEKMQ (reference sequence). The CDR3 has 16 amino acids. This chain's CDR3 is CASSLGLQGSVGELFF. DNA of the CDR3: TGTGCCAGCAGCTTAGGCCTCCAGGGGTCAGTCGGGGAGCTGTTTTTT.

Comments on this clonotype: A read error may explain this, as a much larger clone is one base away. V and J are TRBV12-3 or TRBV12-4 and TRBJ2-1; TRBD2 is a possible D gene (6 bases). V was clipped by 3 bases and J by 11 bases, with 17 bases between them. This CDR3 contains 14 residues. CDR3 bases: TGTGCCAGCAGTTTGGGGATTAGCGGACCAAAGCAGTTCTTC. Its translation: CASSLGISGPKQFF.

The chain has TRBV7-9 and TRBJ1-2; D is undetermined. In germline, CDR1 is SEHNR, CDR2 FQNEAQ (reference sequence). Trimming removed 2 bases from V and 7 bases from J, with 8 bases in between. The CDR3 has 12 amino acids. For the CDR3, the DNA is TGTGCCAGCAGCTTATCCGATAGTGGCTACACCTTC. Residues: CASSLSDSGYTF. The variable domain in full, completed from reference TRBV7-9 and TRBJ1-2, reads DTGVSQNPRHKITKRGQNVTFRCDPISEHNRLYWYRQTLGQGPEFLTYFQNEAQLEKSRLLSDRFSAERPKGSFSTLEIQRTEQGDSAMYLCASSLSDSGYTFGSGTRLTVV.

Regarding this clonotype: A much bigger clone sits one base away, suggesting this may be a read error. This sequence joins TRBV10-3 and TRBJ2-5; 7 nucleotides match TRBD2. Germline V gives CDR1 ENHRY, CDR2 SYGVKD. The CDR3 runs 15 residues. The trim removed 2 bases at V and 7 bases at J, leaving 10 bases unmatched. DNA for the CDR3: TGTGCCATCAGTGAGGATCGGGGGGACCCAGGGACCCAGTACTTC. Amino acid sequence: CAISEDRGDPGTQYF.